This is a list of T cell receptor beta chains from one sample in a study of OX40 agonist ivuxolimab in advanced cancers. Sequencing was performed with immunoSEQ multiplex PCR; in TCRdb, only in-frame clones are kept and a portion is missing. Of 45,000 to 60,000 clones detected, 70% to 85% appear once; the ten largest clones hold about 1.5%. Material: CD4+ or CD8+ T cells sorted from blood, obtained in a trial of the OX40 agonist ivuxolimab. These receptors were obtained from an adult with an advanced solid tumor such as melanoma, head and neck, liver or kidney cancer. CDR3s include the opening cysteine and the closing phenylalanine or tryptophan. A D gene is named only where the DNA matches it firmly. Not all rows give a size; the values are once, few, many and, for expanded clones, a class.

j_gene	abundance	v_gene	d_gene	CDR3nt	CDR3aa
TRBJ1-5	.	TRBV2	.	TGTGCCAGCAGCGAGGAGAGCAATCAGCCCCAGCATTTT	CASSEESNQPQHF
TRBJ1-2	.	TRBV29-1	TRBD1	TGCAGCGTTGAAGATCGGGACAGGGGATTCTACACCTTC	CSVEDRDRGFYTF
TRBJ1-3	.	TRBV30	.	TGTGCCTGGAGTGTTGTAAGCTCTGGAAACACCATATATTTT	CAWSVVSSGNTIYF
TRBJ2-4	.	TRBV30	.	TGTGCCTGGAGTGTACCGGGACGGAAAAACATTCAGTACTTC	CAWSVPGRKNIQYF
TRBJ2-1	.	TRBV12-5	.	TGTGCTAGTGGTTTCCGACAGTATCTCCCGGGAGAGAGCTCCTACAATGAGCAGTTCTTC	CASGFRQYLPGESSYNEQFF
TRBJ1-5	once	TRBV19	.	TGTGCCAGTAGTACCCGGGGGCTGAGTCAGCCCCAGCATTTT	CASSTRGLSQPQHF
TRBJ2-1	.	TRBV14	.	TGTGCCAGCAGCCAAGTTACAGTTTACAATGAGCAGTTCTTC	CASSQVTVYNEQFF
TRBJ1-5	.	TRBV7-2	.	TGTGCCAGCAGCTTACTGGGGAAGGAAGGCAATCAGCCCCAGCATTTT	CASSLLGKEGNQPQHF
TRBJ1-2	once	TRBV11-2	.	TGTGCCAGCGGCCGGGCAGGATCCATCTATGGCTACACCTTC	CASGRAGSIYGYTF
TRBJ1-5	.	TRBV7-2	TRBD1	TGTGCCAGCAGCTTAAACAGGGGGCGGGAGCAGCCCCAGCATTTT	CASSLNRGREQPQHF
TRBJ1-4	.	TRBV9	TRBD1	TGTGCCAGCAGCGTAGGAGACAGGGGGCTTGTAGGTGAAAAACTGTTTTTT	CASSVGDRGLVGEKLFF
TRBJ1-1	.	TRBV18	.	TGTGCCAGCTCACCTGGTCAGGGTGGGAACACTGAAGCTTTCTTT	CASSPGQGGNTEAFF
TRBJ2-1	.	TRBV29-1	.	TGCAGCGTTGAAAGGTCCCACAGGGCCGGTGAGCAGTTCTTC	CSVERSHRAGEQFF
TRBJ1-2	.	TRBV28	.	TGTGCCAGCAGGAACCTCGGTGGGTGGGGCTACACCTTC	CASRNLGGWGYTF
TRBJ2-7	.	TRBV7-2	TRBD2	TGTGCCAGCAGCCCCCTTGCGGGAGCGTTCGTAGTGCAGTACTTC	CASSPLAGAFVVQYF
TRBJ2-2	.	TRBV7-9	.	TGTGCCAGCAGCTCCGGCACCGGGGAGCTGTTTTTT	CASSSGTGELFF
TRBJ2-1	.	TRBV19	.	TGTGCCAGTAAGGCTTACAATGAGCAGTTCTTC	CASKAYNEQFF
TRBJ2-6	.	TRBV7-9	.	TGTGCCAGCAGCTTAGGGTGGTTGGGGACGAGCTCTGGGGCCAACGTCCTGACTTTC	CASSLGWLGTSSGANVLTF
TRBJ2-1	.	TRBV11-2	.	TGTGCCAGCAGCCTGCTGCGGCGGAGCTCCTACAATGAGCAGTTCTTC	CASSLLRRSSYNEQFF
TRBJ1-1	few	TRBV5-1	.	TGCGCCAGCAGCTTGGAAGGGGGGAACACTGAAGCTTTCTTT	CASSLEGGNTEAFF
TRBJ2-4	.	TRBV11-2	.	TGTGCCAGCAGTCCCAGCCGGGACAACAAAAACATTCAGTACTTC	CASSPSRDNKNIQYF
TRBJ1-1	.	TRBV7-2	.	TGTGCCAGCAGCCCCCAACAAGCAGACCTCACTGAAGCTTTCTTT	CASSPQQADLTEAFF
TRBJ2-3	.	TRBV4-3	.	TGCGCCAGCAGCGCTAATCCGGGCACAGATACGCAGTATTTT	CASSANPGTDTQYF
TRBJ1-6	.	TRBV6-5	.	TGTGCCAGCAGTTACTCGAGACAGGAGAATTCACCCCTCCACTTT	CASSYSRQENSPLHF
TRBJ1-5	.	TRBV2	.	TGTGCCAGCAGAAGGGACCTGAATCAGCCCCAGCATTTT	CASRRDLNQPQHF
TRBJ2-7	.	TRBV5-1	TRBD1	TGCGCCAGCAGAGTGAGAGGGGGCGCATACGAGCAGTACTTC	CASRVRGGAYEQYF
TRBJ1-1	.	TRBV11-3	.	TGTGCCAGCAGCTCACTCTACACTGAAGCTTTCTTT	CASSSLYTEAFF
TRBJ2-1	.	TRBV2	TRBD2	TGTGCCACCGGGAGGGGGGCCGAGAGCGGTGAGCAGTTCTTC	CATGRGAESGEQFF
TRBJ2-7	few	TRBV5-1	TRBD1	TGCGCCAGCAGCTCCCCTCCGGGACAGGATTTTACCTACGAGCAGTACTTC	CASSSPPGQDFTYEQYF